This T cell receptor beta chain was documented in a study of blood T cell repertoires in COVID-19. In the study overall: Collection of acute and convalescent COVID-19 samples took place in the United States, Italy and Spain. Sample material is recorded as cDNA or gDNA derived from T cells, B-cell-depleted T cells, or PBMCs.

V shed 6 bases, J shed 2 bases, and the junction held 6 bases outside the gene matches. The CDR3 runs to 15 residues. The germline V gene encodes CDR1 SNHLY and CDR2 FYNNEI. As processed by the authors: The authors estimated nucleated cell counts from reference gene primer amplification. TCRdb keeps only in-frame clones here, not all; method: immunoSEQ multiplex PCR. From that table come the V and J calls and clone size; the DNA was used to work out D and trimming. In the table there are approximately 89,000 clones, about 92% of which are singletons. This TCR derives from a woman aged 55-70 years with active COVID-19. The rearrangement links TRBV2 to TRBJ1-5; 8 nucleotides match TRBD1. The sequencing sample was made of peripheral blood. CDR3 DNA: TGTGCCAGCAGCCCAGACAGGGGAGGCAATCAGCCCCAGCATTTT. Translated, it gives CASSPDRGGNQPQHF.